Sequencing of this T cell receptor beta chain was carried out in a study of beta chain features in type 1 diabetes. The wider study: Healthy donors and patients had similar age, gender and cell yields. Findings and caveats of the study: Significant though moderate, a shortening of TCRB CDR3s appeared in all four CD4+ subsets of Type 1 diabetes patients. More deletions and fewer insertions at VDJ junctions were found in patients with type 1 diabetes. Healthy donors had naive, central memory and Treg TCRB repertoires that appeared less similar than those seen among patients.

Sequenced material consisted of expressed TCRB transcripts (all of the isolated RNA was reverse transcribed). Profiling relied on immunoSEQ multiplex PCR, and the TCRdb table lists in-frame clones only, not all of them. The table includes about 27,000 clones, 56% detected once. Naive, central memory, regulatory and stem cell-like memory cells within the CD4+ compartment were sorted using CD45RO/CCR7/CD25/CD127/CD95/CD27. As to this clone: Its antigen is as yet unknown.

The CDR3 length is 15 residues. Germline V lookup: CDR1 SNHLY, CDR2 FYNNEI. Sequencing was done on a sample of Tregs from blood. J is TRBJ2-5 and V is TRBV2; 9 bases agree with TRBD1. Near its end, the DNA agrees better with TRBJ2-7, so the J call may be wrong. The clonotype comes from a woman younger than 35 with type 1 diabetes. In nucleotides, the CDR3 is TGTGCCAGCAGTGGGACAGGGGTCCGAGCCTACGAGCAGTACTTC. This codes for CASSGTGVRAYEQYF.